Ten or more counts support the clone carrying this T cell receptor (beta chain). Antigen unknown. These data are taken from a study of Graves' ophthalmopathy and Graves' hyperthyroidism. Findings of the study overall: Most thyroid-expanded clonotypes exceeding 0.001 frequency were also found in blood.

The CDR3 covers 13 residues. Germline values: CDR1 GTSNPN, CDR2 SVGIG (reference sequence). V was clipped by 2 bases and J by 4 bases, with 10 bases between them. Amplification from RNA transcripts yielded the TCR beta CDR3 regions. Amplification began with first-round RT-PCR using HTBI primers, then second-round multiplex PCR was performed. TCRdb re-derived calls from the multiplex PCR reads in MiXCR, one entry per CDR3 protein. The sample has about 220,000 distinct CDR3 sequences, 20% to 25% seen once. The sequenced sample consisted of peripheral blood. This chain uses TRBV30 with TRBJ2-3; no firm D call. The sequence was obtained from a woman in her forties or fifties with Graves' ophthalmopathy. The CDR3 DNA follows: TGTGCCTGGAGTACCCCAGGTCCAGATACGCAGTATTTT. Translated: CAWSTPGPDTQYF.